These 2 T cell receptor beta chains were all obtained from the same sample, sequenced in a study of OX40 agonist ivuxolimab in advanced cancers. The protocol was immunoSEQ multiplex PCR, while the TCRdb copy is restricted to in-frame clones and leaves out a portion. Found here are 36,000 or so clones, 65% to 85% of them singletons; the top ten hold approximately 10%. The sample here was CD4+ or CD8+ T cells sorted from blood, taken in a trial of the OX40 agonist ivuxolimab. The receptors were sampled from an adult with an advanced solid tumor such as melanoma, head and neck, liver or kidney cancer.

The table lists this clone with a few counts. V gene TRBV6-1 combines with J gene TRBJ1-6; D might be TRBD1 (6 bases). This CDR3 is 15 amino acids long. Germline V lookup: CDR1 MNHNS, CDR2 SASEGT. The V end was cut by 2 bases, the J end by 5 bases, with 10 bases between. The CDR3, as DNA: TGTGCCAGCAGTGAATTAAGGACAGATAATTCACCCCTCCACTTT. Protein: CASSELRTDNSPLHF.

The chain has TRBV30 and TRBJ2-2; the D gene is possibly TRBD1 (7 bases). Deletions cut 0 bases from V and 7 bases from J, with 12 bases between. This CDR3 comprises 14 residues. CDR1 GTSNPN and CDR2 SVGIG come from the germline V gene (reference sequence). For the CDR3, the DNA is TGTGCCTGGAGTGTAGGCAGGGGGGTCGGGGAGCTGTTTTTT. It encodes CAWSVGRGVGELFF.